The clone carrying this T cell receptor (beta chain) was picked up a small number of times. Its specificity is not known. Among all donors, each was a healthy Caucasian. The data derive from a study of identical twins. V gave up 8 bases and J gave up 1 base; unmatched junction bases: 8. CDR1 and CDR2 from the germline V gene are SNHLY and FYNNEI. The CDR3 loop spans 15 amino acids. Study-level points and caveats: Within cord blood, abundant beta clonotypes carried fewer insertions, but memory repertoires showed no such trend. A cross-sectional statistical analysis, not follow-up of the same donors, supported the conclusions. Part of the zero-insertion signal could reflect confounding by invariant MAIT and iNKT cells.

Using its own MiXCR run on the 5' RACE reads, TCRdb lists one record per CDR3 protein. There are approximately 890,000 distinct CDR3 sequences in the sample; about 12% occur only once, and around 1.5% lies in the top ten. These data also formed part of another study, on yellow fever vaccine responses in identical twins.

V and J are TRBV2 and TRBJ2-3, with 8 nucleotides matching TRBD2. The sequence was obtained from a woman in her late teens or twenties in good health. The sample taken for sequencing was PBMCs. CDR3 loop: CASEGMTSGTDTQYF. DNA for the CDR3: TGTGCCAGCGAGGGAATGACTAGCGGCACAGATACGCAGTATTTT.